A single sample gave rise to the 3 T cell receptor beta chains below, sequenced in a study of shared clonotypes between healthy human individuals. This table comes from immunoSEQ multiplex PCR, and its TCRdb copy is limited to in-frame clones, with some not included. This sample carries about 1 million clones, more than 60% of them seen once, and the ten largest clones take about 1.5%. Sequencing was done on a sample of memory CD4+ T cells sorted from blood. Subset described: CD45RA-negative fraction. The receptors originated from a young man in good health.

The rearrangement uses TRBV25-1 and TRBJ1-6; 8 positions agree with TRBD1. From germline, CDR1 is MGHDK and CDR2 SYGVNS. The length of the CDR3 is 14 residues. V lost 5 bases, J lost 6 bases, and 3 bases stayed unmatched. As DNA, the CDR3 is TGTGCCAGCAGTTTGGACAGGGTTAATTCACCCCTCCACTTT. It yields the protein CASSLDRVNSPLHF.

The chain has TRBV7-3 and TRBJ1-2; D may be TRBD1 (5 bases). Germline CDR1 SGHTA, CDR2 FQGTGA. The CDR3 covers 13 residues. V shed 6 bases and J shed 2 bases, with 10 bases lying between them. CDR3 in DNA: TGTGCCAGCAGGAGGGACCGCAACTATGGCTACACCTTC. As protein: CASRRDRNYGYTF.

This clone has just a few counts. CDR3 amino acids: CASSTSSGELFF. CDR3 sequence (DNA): TGTGCCAGCTCCACTAGTTCCGGGGAGCTGTTTTTT. The rearrangement links TRBV19 to TRBJ2-2; a weak D match, TRBD2 (5 bases). This CDR3 spans 12 amino acids. V lost 9 bases, J lost 6 bases, and 11 bases lay in between. The germline V gene encodes CDR1 LNHDA and CDR2 SQIVND (reference sequence).